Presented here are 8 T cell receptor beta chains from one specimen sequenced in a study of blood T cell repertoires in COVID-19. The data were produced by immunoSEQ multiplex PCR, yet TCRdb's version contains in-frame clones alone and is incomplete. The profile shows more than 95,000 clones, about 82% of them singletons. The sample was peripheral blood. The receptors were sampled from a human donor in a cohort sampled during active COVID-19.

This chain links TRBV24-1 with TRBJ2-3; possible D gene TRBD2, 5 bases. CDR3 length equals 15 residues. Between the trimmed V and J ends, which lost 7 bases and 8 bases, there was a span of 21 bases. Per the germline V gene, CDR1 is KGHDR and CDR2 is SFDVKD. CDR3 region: CATSPTTAALGTQYF. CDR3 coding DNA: TGTGCCACCAGCCCAACAACAGCGGCCCTCGGTACGCAGTATTTT.

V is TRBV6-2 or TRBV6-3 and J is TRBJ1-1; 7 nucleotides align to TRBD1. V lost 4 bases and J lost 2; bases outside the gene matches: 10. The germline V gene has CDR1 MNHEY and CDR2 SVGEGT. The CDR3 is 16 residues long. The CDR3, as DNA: TGTGCCAGCAGTTGGGACAGTTTTTCACCCAACACTGAAGCTTTCTTT. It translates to CASSWDSFSPNTEAFF.

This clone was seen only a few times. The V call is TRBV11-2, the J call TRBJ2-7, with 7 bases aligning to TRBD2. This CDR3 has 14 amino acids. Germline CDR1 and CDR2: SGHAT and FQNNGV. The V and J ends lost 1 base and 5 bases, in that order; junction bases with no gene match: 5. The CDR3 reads CASSLGRGLNEQYF. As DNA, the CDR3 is TGTGCCAGCAGCTTAGGTCGGGGACTAAACGAGCAGTACTTC.

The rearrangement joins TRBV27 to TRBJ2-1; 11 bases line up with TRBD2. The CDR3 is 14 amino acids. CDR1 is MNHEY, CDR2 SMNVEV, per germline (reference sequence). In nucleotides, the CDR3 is TGTGTAACTAGCGGGAGAGGGAGATACAATGAGCAGTTCTTC. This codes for CVTSGRGRYNEQFF.

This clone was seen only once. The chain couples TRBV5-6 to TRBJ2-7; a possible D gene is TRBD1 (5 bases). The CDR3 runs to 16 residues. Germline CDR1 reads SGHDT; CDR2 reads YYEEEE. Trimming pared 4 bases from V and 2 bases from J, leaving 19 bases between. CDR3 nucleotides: TGTGCCAGCAGCCCCCAGGACATCGAACGGGCCTACGAGCAGTACTTC. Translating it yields CASSPQDIERAYEQYF.

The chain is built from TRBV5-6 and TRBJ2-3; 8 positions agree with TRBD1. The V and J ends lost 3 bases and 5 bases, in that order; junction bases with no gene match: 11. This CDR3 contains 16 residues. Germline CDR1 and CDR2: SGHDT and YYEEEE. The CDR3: CASSSGPRGPGDTQYF. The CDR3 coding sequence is TGTGCCAGCAGCTCGGGACCCAGGGGGCCGGGAGATACGCAGTATTTT.

DNA of the CDR3: TGTGCCAGCGGTTTCGGACAGGGCGGTGCTGAAGCTTTCTTT. As protein: CASGFGQGGAEAFF. V and J are TRBV6-5 and TRBJ1-1, with 8 bases fitting TRBD1. Germline V gene sequence: CDR1 MNHEY, CDR2 SVGAGI. The CDR3 has 14 residues. V shed 8 bases and J 6 bases; nucleotides not matched to a gene: 11.

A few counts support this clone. The CDR3 here is CASSLGDTNYGYTF. In DNA, the CDR3 is TGCGCCAGCAGCTTGGGGGACACTAACTATGGCTACACCTTC. The chain links TRBV5-1 to TRBJ1-2; the D gene is possibly TRBD1 (6 bases). This CDR3 contains 14 residues. CDR1 SGHRS and CDR2 YFSETQ come from the germline V gene. Trimming removed 0 bases from V and 0 bases from J, with 6 bases in between. Supplemented by reference TRBV5-1 and TRBJ1-2, the full variable domain reads KAGVTQTPRYLIKTRGQQVTLSCSPISGHRSVSWYQQTPGQGLQFLFEYFSETQRNKGNFPGRFSGRQFSNSRSEMNVSTLELGDSALYLCASSLGDTNYGYTFGSGTRLTVV.